The entry below gives a single TCR beta chain sequence along with its context. The CDR3 totals 15 residues. CDR1 is SNHLY and CDR2 is FYNNEI in the germline V gene. Deletions cut 6 bases from V and 2 bases from J, with 17 bases between. The method was immunoSEQ multiplex PCR; TCRdb's version includes in-frame clones alone and lacks a portion of them. The sample has 260,000 or so clones; 75% to 90% are singletons. The data derive from a study of blood T cell repertoires in COVID-19. Study summary: Researchers got acute and convalescent COVID-19 samples from the United States, Italy and Spain.

Specimen: PBMCs or T cells enriched from blood (not recorded which). The origin of this receptor is a woman in her 50s who had recovered from COVID-19. The chain links TRBV2 to TRBJ2-7; D is perhaps TRBD2 (6 bases). In nucleotides, the CDR3 is TGTGCCAGCAGCCCCGGGACTTCACTCCCCTACGAGCAGTACTTC. Translating it yields CASSPGTSLPYEQYF.